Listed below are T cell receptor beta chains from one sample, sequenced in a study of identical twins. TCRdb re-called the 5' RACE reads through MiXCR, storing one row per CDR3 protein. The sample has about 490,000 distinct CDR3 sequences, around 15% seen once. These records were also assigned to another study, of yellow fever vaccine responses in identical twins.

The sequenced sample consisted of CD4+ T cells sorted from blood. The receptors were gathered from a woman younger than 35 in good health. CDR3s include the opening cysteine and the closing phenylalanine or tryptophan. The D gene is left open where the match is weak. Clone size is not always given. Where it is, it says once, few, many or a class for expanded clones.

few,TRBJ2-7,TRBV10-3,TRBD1,CAISSDRAPPEQYF,TGTGCCATCAGTTCGGACAGGGCACCCCCCGAGCAGTACTTC
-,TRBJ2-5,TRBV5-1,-,CASSWYQETQYF,TGCGCCAGCAGCTGGTACCAAGAGACCCAGTACTTC
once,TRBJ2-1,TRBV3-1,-,CASSQDVRRPSSYNEQFF,TGTGCCAGCAGCCAAGATGTTAGGCGGCCGAGCTCCTACAATGAGCAGTTCTTC
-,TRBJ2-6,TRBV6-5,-,CASSYRRLPPSGANVLTF,TGTGCCAGCAGTTACCGCCGCTTACCCCCCTCTGGGGCCAACGTCCTGACTTTC
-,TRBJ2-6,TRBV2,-,CAGRTSGANVLTF,TGTGCCGGTAGGACGTCTGGGGCCAACGTCCTGACTTTC
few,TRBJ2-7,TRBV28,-,CASSPRPIWFDEQYF,TGTGCCAGCAGTCCCCGTCCTATTTGGTTCGACGAGCAGTACTTC
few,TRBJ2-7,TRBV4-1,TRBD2,CASSLIETSGSSSYEQYF,TGCGCCAGCAGCCTAATAGAAACAAGCGGGAGCAGCTCCTACGAGCAGTACTTC
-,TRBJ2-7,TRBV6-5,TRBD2,CASSYPARGDPHYEQYF,TGTGCCAGCAGTTACCCGGCTCGGGGGGACCCGCACTACGAGCAGTACTTC
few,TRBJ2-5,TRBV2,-,CASSATGEETQYF,TGTGCCAGCAGCGCTACTGGTGAAGAGACCCAGTACTTC
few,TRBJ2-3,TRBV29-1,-,CSVESGIDTQYF,TGCAGCGTTGAGAGCGGAATAGATACGCAGTATTTT
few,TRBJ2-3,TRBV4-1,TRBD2,CASSQVVAGHSTDTQYF,TGCGCCAGCAGCCAAGTTGTAGCGGGCCATAGCACAGATACGCAGTATTTT
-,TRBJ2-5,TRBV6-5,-,CASSYTTPTGTGRPDQYF,TGTGCCAGCAGTTACACAACTCCGACCGGGACGGGACGCCCGGACCAGTACTTC
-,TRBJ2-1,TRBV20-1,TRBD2,CSAPTSGRVGEQFF,TGCAGTGCTCCGACTAGCGGGAGAGTAGGAGAGCAGTTCTTC
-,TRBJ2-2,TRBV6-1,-,CASSRQQIGELFF,TGTGCCAGCAGTCGACAGCAAATCGGGGAGCTGTTTTTT
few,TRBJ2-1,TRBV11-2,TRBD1,CASTQTRTGLNNEQFF,TGTGCCAGCACCCAAACCCGGACAGGACTTAACAATGAGCAGTTCTTC
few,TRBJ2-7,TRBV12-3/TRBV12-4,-,CASSLRGRGLSSYEQYF,TGTGCCAGCAGTTTGAGGGGGCGGGGGCTGAGCTCCTACGAGCAGTACTTC
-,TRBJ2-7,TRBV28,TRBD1,CASSPRRDRGRSPTSKDYEQYF,TGTGCCAGCAGTCCCCGCCGGGACAGGGGACGTTCCCCGACCTCAAAAGATTACGAGCAGTACTTC
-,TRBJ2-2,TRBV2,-,CAFCFTGTTRFNTGELFF,TGTGCCTTCTGTTTCACTGGGACAACGAGGTTTAACACCGGGGAGCTGTTTTTT
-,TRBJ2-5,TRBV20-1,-,CSAKPRGRETQYF,TGCAGTGCCAAGCCTCGGGGCCGGGAGACCCAGTACTTC
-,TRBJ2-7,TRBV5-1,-,CASSLDRTEQYF,TGCGCCAGCAGCTTGGACAGGACCGAGCAGTACTTC
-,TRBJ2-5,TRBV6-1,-,CALGGGLWETQYF,TGTGCCCTGGGCGGGGGCTTGTGGGAGACCCAGTACTTC
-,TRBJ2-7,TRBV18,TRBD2,CASSGLADYEQYF,TGTGCCAGCTCAGGGCTAGCGGACTACGAGCAGTACTTC
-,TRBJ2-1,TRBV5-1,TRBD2,CASSLPTSGSDEQFF,TGCGCCAGCAGCTTACCGACTAGCGGGAGTGATGAGCAGTTCTTC
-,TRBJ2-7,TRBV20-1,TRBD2,CSARDLLAGAYEQYF,TGCAGTGCTAGAGATCTTCTTGCGGGGGCCTACGAGCAGTACTTC
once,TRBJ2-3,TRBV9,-,CASSAVAVSTDTQYF,TGTGCCAGCAGCGCTGTAGCGGTTAGCACAGATACGCAGTATTTT
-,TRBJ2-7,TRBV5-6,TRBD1,CASSDRGQVYEQYF,TGTGCCAGCAGCGATAGGGGACAGGTCTACGAGCAGTACTTC
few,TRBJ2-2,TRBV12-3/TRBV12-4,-,CASSLAGGRTGELFF,TGTGCCAGCAGTTTAGCCGGCGGGCGTACCGGGGAGCTGTTTTTT
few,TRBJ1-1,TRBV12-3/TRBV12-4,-,CASTKQGKRGGTEAFF,TGTGCCAGCACCAAACAGGGAAAAAGGGGAGGGACTGAAGCTTTCTTT
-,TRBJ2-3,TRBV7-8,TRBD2,CASSLTPPQTSGDRTDTQYF,TGTGCCAGCAGCTTAACGCCTCCCCAGACTAGCGGGGACCGCACAGATACGCAGTATTTT
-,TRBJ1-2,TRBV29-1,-,CSVERAVYGYTF,TGCAGCGTTGAGAGGGCGGTCTATGGCTACACCTTC
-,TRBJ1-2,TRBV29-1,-,CSVVGGNYGYTF,TGCAGCGTTGTAGGGGGTAACTATGGCTACACCTTC
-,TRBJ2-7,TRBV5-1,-,CASSLGLGQQYEQYF,TGCGCCAGCAGCTTGGGGCTGGGACAACAGTACGAGCAGTACTTC
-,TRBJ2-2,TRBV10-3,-,CAIRGDGGPGELFF,TGTGCCATCAGGGGCGACGGGGGCCCCGGGGAGCTGTTTTTT
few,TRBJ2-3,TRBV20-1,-,CSAILTDTQYF,TGCAGTGCTATTCTTACAGATACGCAGTATTTT
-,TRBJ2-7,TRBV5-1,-,CASSLIGQGISYEQYF,TGCGCCAGCAGCTTGATTGGCCAGGGTATTTCCTACGAGCAGTACTTC
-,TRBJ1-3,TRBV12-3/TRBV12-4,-,CASSFGSSQGNTIYF,TGTGCCAGCAGTTTTGGGAGTTCCCAGGGAAACACCATATATTTT
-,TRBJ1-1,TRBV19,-,CASSPPYTGNTEAFF,TGTGCCAGTAGTCCCCCCTACACAGGGAACACTGAAGCTTTCTTT
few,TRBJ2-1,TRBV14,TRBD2,CASSQMGSGGAYNEQFF,TGTGCCAGCAGCCAAATGGGAAGCGGGGGGGCCTACAATGAGCAGTTCTTC
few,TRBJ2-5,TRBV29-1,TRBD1,CSVTSQGGLSWETQYF,TGCAGCGTCACGTCACAGGGGGGACTCTCGTGGGAGACCCAGTACTTC